These T cell receptor beta chains were read from a single sample in a study of OX40 agonist ivuxolimab in advanced cancers. The repertoire was sequenced with immunoSEQ multiplex PCR; TCRdb's copy has only in-frame clones and lacks some. Altogether approximately 94,000 clones are present, around 91% being singletons, with the ten largest covering about 0.17%. The specimen was CD4+ or CD8+ T cells sorted from blood, collected in a trial of the OX40 agonist ivuxolimab. Every receptor here comes from an adult with an advanced solid tumor such as melanoma, head and neck, liver or kidney cancer. Each CDR3 is given with its conserved first and last residue. D genes are given only for firm matches. Some rows have no size entry. The others give once, few or many, or a class for an expanded clone.

.	TRBV6-1	.	TRBJ1-5	CASSDISNQPQHF	TGTGCCAGTTCGGATATTAGCAATCAGCCCCAGCATTTT
.	TRBV5-1	.	TRBJ2-5	CASSPDRAETQYF	TGCGCCAGCAGTCCAGACAGAGCGGAGACCCAGTACTTC
.	TRBV5-4	TRBD1	TRBJ1-1	CASSRTGGATEAFF	TGTGCCAGCAGCAGGACAGGGGGCGCCACTGAAGCTTTCTTT
.	TRBV30	.	TRBJ1-1	CAWTAVNTEAFF	TGTGCCTGGACGGCGGTGAACACTGAAGCTTTCTTT
.	TRBV18	.	TRBJ1-1	CASSPETEAFF	TGTGCCAGCTCACCTGAGACCGAAGCTTTCTTT
.	TRBV6-5	.	TRBJ2-3	CASMRGLYTDTQYF	TGTGCCAGCATGAGGGGGTTGTACACAGATACGCAGTATTTT
once	TRBV2	.	TRBJ1-2	CASSEQGTYGYTF	TGTGCCAGCAGTGAGCAGGGTACCTATGGCTACACCTTC
once	TRBV19	TRBD1	TRBJ1-3	CASGTGLSSGNTIYF	TGTGCCAGTGGGACAGGCCTGAGCTCTGGAAACACCATATATTTT
once	TRBV5-1	.	TRBJ2-7	CASSPPWDAYYEQYF	TGCGCCAGCAGCCCCCCATGGGACGCCTACTACGAGCAGTACTTC
.	TRBV7-2	.	TRBJ2-3	CASSPQAGRTDTQYF	TGTGCCAGCAGCCCACAGGCGGGTCGCACAGATACGCAGTATTTT
once	TRBV27	TRBD2	TRBJ2-1	CASSLVAGSGLADEQFF	TGTGCCAGCAGTTTAGTGGCCGGTTCGGGACTAGCGGACGAGCAGTTCTTC
.	TRBV10-1	TRBD2	TRBJ2-7	CASILWTSGTYEQYF	TGCGCCAGCATCCTCTGGACTAGCGGGACCTACGAGCAGTACTTC
.	TRBV11-2	.	TRBJ2-7	CASSRPDLGAYEQYF	TGTGCCAGCAGCCGACCCGACCTGGGGGCCTACGAGCAGTACTTC
.	TRBV29-1	.	TRBJ1-2	CSVEGSVAGNYGYTF	TGCAGCGTTGAGGGTTCGGTGGCAGGGAACTATGGCTACACCTTC
.	TRBV18	.	TRBJ2-2	CASSRKGGGLNTGELFF	TGTGCCAGCTCACGAAAAGGAGGGGGACTAAACACCGGGGAGCTGTTTTTT
once	TRBV5-1	TRBD2	TRBJ2-3	CASSPGLAGGPASDTQYF	TGCGCCAGCAGCCCGGGACTAGCGGGGGGACCCGCCTCAGATACGCAGTATTTT
.	TRBV14	TRBD1	TRBJ2-5	CASSQLGQGQTQYF	TGTGCCAGCAGCCAACTGGGACAGGGACAGACCCAGTACTTC
.	TRBV27	.	TRBJ2-7	CASSRRELFNYEQYF	TGTGCCAGCAGTCGCCGGGAACTTTTTAACTACGAGCAGTACTTC